Presented here are 13 T cell receptor beta chains from one specimen sequenced in a study of CD8+ T cells in alopecia areata (dated 2018 in TCRdb). The receptor library was made with the immunoSEQ multiplex PCR assay. RNA was extracted from all samples and reverse transcribed into cDNA, which served as template for TCR sequencing. Imported from immuneACCESS, the table was reduced by TCRdb to in-frame sequences with V and J called. These copies leave out some clones; in studies compared against another copy, an unresolved V gene accounts for under half, and the cause of the remainder is not known. This sample comprises about 270,000 clones, about 60% of them detected only once. The top ten hold roughly 0.88% of the sample. Taken with the paper, the label for treatment or condition translates to: oral pan-JAK inhibitor, 5-10 mg twice daily. The sample was CD4+ T cells sorted from blood, taken at roughly week 53, from a patient treated with tofacitinib. Every receptor here comes from a human donor with alopecia areata.

This chain joins TRBV7-9 and TRBJ2-3, with D possibly called TRBD1 or TRBD2 (5 bases each). The CDR3 covers 13 residues. V was pared by 1 base and J by 4 bases, with 6 bases between. CDR1 is SEHNR, CDR2 FQNEAQ, per germline (reference sequence). The CDR3: CASSLGGADTQYF. CDR3 DNA: TGTGCCAGCAGCTTAGGAGGGGCAGATACGCAGTATTTT.

The rearrangement joins TRBV9 to TRBJ1-2; D gene ambiguous. The germline V gene encodes CDR1 SGDLS and CDR2 YYNGEE. Trimming took 2 bases from V and 0 from J, leaving 11 bases between them. There are 15 residues in the CDR3. Written as DNA, the CDR3 is TGTGCCAGCAGCGTCGGGCACGGAGCTAACTATGGCTACACCTTC. Protein: CASSVGHGANYGYTF.

The chain employs TRBV27 and TRBJ2-1; D remains ambiguous. Germline CDR1 reads MNHEY; CDR2 reads SMNVEV (reference sequence). Deletions cut 4 bases from V and 4 bases from J, with 17 bases between. This CDR3 comprises 16 residues. CDR3 sequence reads: CASSSEYQLRYNEQFF. CDR3 nucleotides: TGTGCCAGCAGTTCCGAGTATCAGTTAAGGTACAATGAGCAGTTCTTC.

The chain is built from TRBV4-1 and TRBJ2-7, with TRBD2 matching 12 bases. The CDR3 is made up of 14 amino acids. V lost 1 base to trimming and J lost 8 bases; unmatched junction nucleotides: 3. CDR1 and CDR2 from the germline V gene are MGHRA and YSYEKL. The CDR3 region is CASSQVGLAGKQYF. The CDR3 DNA follows: TGCGCCAGCAGCCAAGTAGGACTAGCGGGGAAGCAGTACTTC.

The V and J genes are TRBV5-5 and TRBJ1-5; D perhaps matches TRBD1 (5 bases). The germline CDR1 and CDR2 sequences are SGHKS and YYEKEE (reference sequence). The V and J ends lost 0 bases and 13 bases respectively, with 14 bases between them. The CDR3 is made up of 13 amino acids. CDR3 residues: CASSLGQGTQQHF. CDR3 coding DNA: TGTGCCAGCAGCTTGGGGCAGGGTACGCAGCAGCATTTT.

The chain employs TRBV30 and TRBJ2-3; the D call may be TRBD1 or TRBD2 (5 bases each). CDR1 and CDR2 from the germline V gene are GTSNPN and SVGIG (reference sequence). This CDR3 contains 14 residues. V was pared by 5 bases and J by 6 bases, with 18 bases between. Here the CDR3 reads CAWDDSRVADTQYF. Written as DNA, the CDR3 is TGTGCCTGGGATGACAGCCGGGTAGCGGATACGCAGTATTTT. Based on the CDR3 plus reference TRBV30 and TRBJ2-3, the full variable domain is SQTIHQWPATLVQPVGSPLSLECTVEGTSNPNLYWYRQAAGRGLQLLFYSVGIGQISSEVPQNLSASRPQDRQFILSSKKLLLSDSGFYLCAWDDSRVADTQYFGPGTRLTVL.

The rearrangement uses TRBV6-1 and TRBJ2-5; 11 nucleotides align to TRBD2. The germline gives CDR1 MNHNS, CDR2 SASEGT. The junction had 5 bases not matched to a gene; V was cut back by 8 bases and J by 3 bases. The CDR3 loop spans 14 amino acids. The CDR3 reads CASLPGLAEETQYF. The CDR3 DNA sequence: TGTGCCAGCCTTCCGGGACTAGCGGAAGAGACCCAGTACTTC.

The chain is built from TRBV9 and TRBJ1-5; D gene unclear. V dropped 7 bases and J dropped 1 base, with 6 bases sitting between them. From germline, CDR1 is SGDLS and CDR2 YYNGEE. This CDR3 spans 12 amino acids. CDR3 in DNA: TGTGCCAGCGGGGTGAGCAATCAGCCCCAGCATTTT. Protein product: CASGVSNQPQHF.

Regarding this clone: The junction departs from the called germline gene at one end, perhaps through a read error. The chain joins TRBV6-1 to TRBJ2-7, with D maybe TRBD2 (7 bases). The CDR3 contains 15 residues. Per the germline V gene, CDR1 is MNHNS and CDR2 is SASEGT. In nucleotides, the CDR3 is TGTGCCATCAGTGATATGGGGGGGCGATCCTACGAGCAGTACTTC. Amino acid sequence: CAISDMGGRSYEQYF.

V and J are TRBV7-2 and TRBJ2-5; a weak D match, TRBD1 (5 bases). The CDR3 spans 15 residues. Germline assignment: CDR1 SGHTA and CDR2 FQGNSA. V was pared by 1 base and J by 5 bases, with 14 bases between. The CDR3 sequence: CASSLVRRGLETQYF. The DNA of the CDR3 is TGTGCCAGCAGCTTAGTTCGTAGGGGCCTGGAGACCCAGTACTTC.

This chain links TRBV6-5 with TRBJ2-7; TRBD2 agrees at 8 bases. Losses at the gene ends were 5 bases for V and 2 bases for J; bases not matched to a gene: 5. In germline, CDR1 is MNHEY, CDR2 SVGAGI. The CDR3 length is 14 residues. The CDR3 DNA reads as TGTGCCAGCAGTCGCAGCGGGGGAACCTACGAGCAGTACTTC. Encoded protein: CASSRSGGTYEQYF.

The chain uses TRBV2 and TRBJ1-5; 7 bases are a match to TRBD1. The ends lost 3 bases at V and 6 bases at J; junction bases unmatched: 5. The CDR3 contains 14 residues. Germline V lookup: CDR1 SNHLY, CDR2 FYNNEI. CDR3 residues: CASSDRGRRQPQHF. CDR3 in DNA: TGTGCCAGCAGTGACAGGGGGAGGCGTCAGCCCCAGCATTTT.

The chain carries TRBV30 and TRBJ1-1; unclear D gene. The CDR3 has 13 residues. V lost 3 bases and J lost 0, with 8 bases in between. Germline CDR1 and CDR2: GTSNPN and SVGIG (reference sequence). CDR3 DNA: TGTGCCTGGAGCCCGCAGCTGAACACTGAAGCTTTCTTT. The encoded protein is CAWSPQLNTEAFF.